The T cell receptor (beta chain) described here comes from a study of T cell repertoires in cytomegalovirus infection. Study in general: It was the public TCR beta signatures that indicated both CMV infection and matching HLA type.

This CDR3 region has 13 residues. Germline V gene sequence: CDR1 DFQATT, CDR2 SNEGSKA (reference sequence). The ends were cut back, 3 bases at V and 4 bases at J, with 12 bases in the middle. TCRdb re-called the reads with MiXCR, one entry per CDR3 protein. The table lists under 250,000 distinct CDR3 sequences, around 6.2% of them singletons. Points from the study as a whole: CMV carriers with the relevant HLA were identified by cumulative public TCR beta family frequency.

In the case of this clonotype: Its specificity is not known.

The sequence came from a human donor in good health (CMV status not recorded). Some clones in this sample may be carry-over from other donors' samples. The V gene is TRBV20-1, the J gene TRBJ1-1, with a possible D match to TRBD1 (5 bases). The sequenced material came from PBMCs. The CDR3 reads CSARKRGGTEAFF. The DNA of the CDR3 is TGCAGTGCTAGGAAACGGGGGGGCACTGAAGCTTTCTTT.